These 31 T cell receptor beta chains were sequenced from one sample in a study of cytomegalovirus exposure and HLA in healthy donors. The assay was immunoSEQ multiplex PCR, and TCRdb's table has in-frame clones only and misses some. The top ten hold approximately 1.2% of the sample, which has roughly 120,000 clones, roughly 94% seen once. The sequencing input was PBMCs. Receptor source: a woman between 18 and 30 years old in good health and CMV-seronegative.

CDR3 in DNA: TGTGCCAGCAGAAAAGGACAGGGGATCTACAATGAGCAGTTCTTC. Translating it yields CASRKGQGIYNEQFF. V gene TRBV6-1 combines with J gene TRBJ2-1, with TRBD1 matching 9 bases. The CDR3 covers 15 residues. Unmatched junction bases numbered 6, after V lost 6 bases and J lost 3 bases. Germline V lookup: CDR1 MNHNS, CDR2 SASEGT.

This chain connects TRBV10-3 to TRBJ2-1, with TRBD1 as a possible D gene (6 bases). The V end lost 0 bases, the J end lost 8 bases, and 11 bases lay between the germline ends. Germline loops: CDR1 ENHRY, CDR2 SYGVKD. The length of the CDR3 is 14 residues. This CDR3 is CAISESSGGDEQFF. The DNA of the CDR3 is TGTGCCATCAGTGAGTCAAGTGGGGGCGATGAGCAGTTCTTC.

The chain couples TRBV6-1 to TRBJ2-1; 10 bases fit TRBD2. The CDR3 is made up of 13 amino acids. J lost 8 bases, V lost 7 bases, and 5 bases had no gene match. Germline V lookup: CDR1 MNHNS, CDR2 SASEGT. The CDR3 nucleotides read TGTGCCAGCATAGCGGGGGGCGGGCATGAGCAGTTCTTC. It is translated as CASIAGGGHEQFF.

The rearrangement uses TRBV7-9 and TRBJ1-2, with a weak D call TRBD1 (5 bases). This CDR3 has 14 residues. V was clipped by 1 base and J by 2 bases, with 8 bases between them. CDR1 is SEHNR and CDR2 is FQNEAQ in the germline V gene (reference sequence). In DNA form, the CDR3 reads TGTGCCAGCAGCTTAGGGGCAGGGAACTATGGCTACACCTTC. Translated: CASSLGAGNYGYTF.

The table lists this clone with a count of one. V gene TRBV5-5 combines with J gene TRBJ1-1; a possible D gene is TRBD1 (5 bases). Trimming removed 7 bases from V and 0 bases from J, with 13 bases in between. This CDR3 contains 14 residues. The V gene's germline CDR1 is SGHKS and CDR2 YYEKEE (reference sequence). The CDR3 coding sequence is TGTGCCAGCGCCATCCAGGACATGAACACTGAAGCTTTCTTT. It yields the protein CASAIQDMNTEAFF. Complete variable domain (other parts from reference TRBV5-5 and TRBJ1-1): DAGVTQSPTHLIKTRGQQVTLRCSPISGHKSVSWYQQVLGQGPQFIFQYYEKEERGRGNFPDRFSARQFPNYSSELNVNALLLGDSALYLCASAIQDMNTEAFFGQGTRLTVV.

The chain carries TRBV29-1 and TRBJ1-1, with TRBD1 matching 12 bases. This CDR3 has 14 amino acids. V dropped 5 bases and J dropped 4; count of bases not matched to a gene: 5. The V gene's germline CDR1 is SQVTM and CDR2 ANQGSEA. Here the CDR3 reads CSVRDRGRGTEAFF. The DNA for the CDR3 is TGCAGCGTTCGGGACAGGGGGCGCGGCACTGAAGCTTTCTTT. The full variable domain, with the rest looked up from reference TRBV29-1 and TRBJ1-1, is SAVISQKPSRDICQRGTSLTIQCQVDSQVTMMFWYRQQPGQSLTLIATANQGSEATYESGFVIDKFPISRPNLTFSTLTVSNMSPEDSSIYLCSVRDRGRGTEAFFGQGTRLTVV.

The chain is built from TRBV5-1 and TRBJ2-1, with 11 bases identical to TRBD2. This CDR3 comprises 16 residues. CDR1 SGHRS and CDR2 YFSETQ come from the germline V gene. V was clipped by 4 bases and J by 4 bases; unmatched bases: 7. CDR3: CASSRAGTSGYNEQFF. The CDR3 DNA reads as TGCGCCAGCAGCCGGGCCGGGACTAGCGGATACAATGAGCAGTTCTTC.

This clone was observed once. This chain uses TRBV5-1 with TRBJ2-1; 9 bases agree with TRBD1. V shed 8 bases, J shed 7 bases, and the junction held 10 bases outside the gene matches. This CDR3 spans 14 amino acids. Looked up from germline, CDR1 is SGHRS and CDR2 is YFSETQ. CDR3 amino acids: CASSNGQGYNEQFF. In DNA form, the CDR3 reads TGCGCCAGTAGCAACGGACAGGGGTATAATGAGCAGTTCTTC.

The rearrangement uses TRBV30 and TRBJ1-2, with D possibly matching TRBD1 (5 bases). CDR1 and CDR2 (germline): GTSNPN, SVGIG (reference sequence). V lost 6 bases, J lost 0 bases, and 8 bases lay in between. This CDR3 region has 12 residues. The CDR3 spells CACDSSNYGYTF. Here the CDR3 DNA reads TGTGCCTGTGACAGCTCTAACTATGGCTACACCTTC. Complete variable domain (other parts from reference TRBV30 and TRBJ1-2): SQTIHQWPATLVQPVGSPLSLECTVEGTSNPNLYWYRQAAGRGLQLLFYSVGIGQISSEVPQNLSASRPQDRQFILSSKKLLLSDSGFYLCACDSSNYGYTFGSGTRLTVV.

The chain couples TRBV19 to TRBJ1-1; possibly TRBD1 for D (6 bases). Trimming pared 4 bases from V and 1 base from J, leaving 10 bases between. Germline V gene data show CDR1 as LNHDA and CDR2 as SQIVND (reference sequence). This CDR3 has 14 residues. DNA of the CDR3: TGTGCCAGTAGTAAACAGGGTTCGAACACTGAAGCTTTCTTT. This translates into CASSKQGSNTEAFF.

The chain carries TRBV19 and TRBJ2-7, with TRBD1 matching 10 bases. The CDR3 length is 14 residues. Germline CDR1 LNHDA, CDR2 SQIVND (reference sequence). Trimming at V came to 6 bases and at J to 6 bases, leaving 8 bases not matched to a gene. As DNA, the CDR3 is TGTGCCAGTAGACTGACAGGGGGCGCGGGCGAGCAGTACTTC. Translating it yields CASRLTGGAGEQYF.

The chain combines TRBV9 with TRBJ2-1, with 12 bases lining up with TRBD2. Germline CDR1 and CDR2: SGDLS and YYNGEE. V lost 3 bases to trimming and J lost 8 bases; unmatched junction nucleotides: 3. The CDR3 extends over 14 amino acids. In nucleotides, the CDR3 is TGTGCCAGCAGCGCTAGCGGGAGGGCCCATGAGCAGTTCTTC. This gives the protein CASSASGRAHEQFF. Full variable domain (rest looked up from reference TRBV9 and TRBJ2-1): DSGVTQTPKHLITATGQRVTLRCSPRSGDLSVYWYQQSLDQGLQFLIQYYNGEERAKGNILERFSAQQFPDLHSELNLSSLELGDSALYFCASSASGRAHEQFFGPGTRLTVL.

The V gene is TRBV30, the J gene TRBJ2-5; tentative D call: TRBD2 (6 bases). Germline values: CDR1 GTSNPN, CDR2 SVGIG (reference sequence). The germline V and J ends were trimmed by 0 bases and 5 bases, with 10 bases remaining between them. This CDR3 spans 13 amino acids. In DNA form, the CDR3 reads TGTGCCTGGAGTGTACCGGGGAGGGAGACCCAGTACTTC. Translated: CAWSVPGRETQYF.

The V and J genes are TRBV6-1 and TRBJ2-7; TRBD1 matches 7 bases. The germline gives CDR1 MNHNS, CDR2 SASEGT. The CDR3 covers 13 residues. Germline trimming cut 1 base from V and 5 bases from J; bases unmatched to any gene: 2. CDR3: CASSEGQGDEQYF. The CDR3 coding sequence is TGTGCCAGCAGTGAAGGTCAGGGGGACGAGCAGTACTTC.

The gene calls are TRBV7-9 and TRBJ2-7; 8 nucleotides agree with TRBD1. V dropped 5 bases and J dropped 0; count of bases not matched to a gene: 9. Germline V gene data show CDR1 as SEHNR and CDR2 as FQNEAQ (reference sequence). This CDR3 has 16 residues. The CDR3 protein is CASSKGQGTHSYEQYF. CDR3 DNA sequence: TGTGCCAGCAGCAAAGGACAGGGAACTCACTCCTACGAGCAGTACTTC.

The chain couples TRBV9 to TRBJ2-3; tentatively, D is TRBD2 (7 bases). Trimming removed 4 bases from V and 4 bases from J, with 25 bases in between. Germline V gives CDR1 SGDLS, CDR2 YYNGEE. The CDR3 runs 18 residues. CDR3 nucleotides: TGTGCCAGCAGCATCAGCGACAGGATTGGGGGGAGGGCAGATACGCAGTATTTT. Translating gives CASSISDRIGGRADTQYF.

This rearrangement joins TRBV18 to TRBJ2-7; D may be TRBD1 (6 bases). The germline CDR1 and CDR2 sequences are KGHSH and LQKENI. The CDR3 totals 14 residues. Trimming left V 6 bases short and J 4 bases short, with 16 bases between. The DNA for the CDR3 is TGTGCCAGCTCCCCGGGACACCTAGTTTACGAGCAGTACTTC. Its protein is CASSPGHLVYEQYF. The full variable domain, in which reference TRBV18 and TRBJ2-7 provide the parts outside the CDR3, is NAGVMQNPRHLVRRRGQEARLRCSPMKGHSHVYWYRQLPEEGLKFMVYLQKENIIDESGMPKERFSAEFPKEGPSILRIQQVVRGDSAAYFCASSPGHLVYEQYFGPGTRLTVT.

On this clone itself: Other nucleotide sequences in the sample specify the same CDR3. V is TRBV9 and J is TRBJ1-5, with D unclear. Germline lookup yields CDR1 SGDLS and CDR2 YYNGEE. V was cut by 0 bases and J by 5 bases, with 6 bases left in between. The CDR3 spans 13 residues. In DNA, the CDR3 is TGTGCCAGCAGCGTAGGGAGGGATCAGCCCCAGCATTTT. Protein: CASSVGRDQPQHF.

The rearrangement joins TRBV9 to TRBJ2-3, with 7 bases that match TRBD2. Germline CDR1 is SGDLS and CDR2 is YYNGEE. The V segment lost 4 bases and the J segment 8 bases; nucleotides outside the gene matches: 16. The CDR3 consists of 16 residues. The CDR3 sequence is CASSPHLAAAPGTQYF. CDR3 sequence (DNA): TGTGCCAGCAGCCCCCACCTAGCGGCGGCCCCCGGTACGCAGTATTTT.

The V gene is TRBV19, the J gene TRBJ1-1; tentatively, D is TRBD1 (6 bases). Germline CDR1 is LNHDA and CDR2 is SQIVND (reference sequence). Deletions cut 5 bases from V and 0 bases from J, with 13 bases between. The CDR3 has 15 residues. DNA of the CDR3: TGTGCCAGTAGTGAATACAGGGAAGTGAACACTGAAGCTTTCTTT. This gives the protein CASSEYREVNTEAFF.

The chain combines TRBV18 with TRBJ2-2; 8 nucleotides align to TRBD1. CDR3 size: 18 residues. CDR1 and CDR2 from the germline V gene are KGHSH and LQKENI. J lost 1 base, V lost 6 bases, and 13 bases had no gene match. The chain's CDR3 is CASSPTRGGQGNTGELFF. The CDR3 nucleotides read TGTGCCAGCTCCCCGACTCGGGGCGGACAGGGGAACACCGGGGAGCTGTTTTTT.

This chain links TRBV9 with TRBJ2-2; D remains ambiguous. The CDR3 is 16 residues long. Trimming pared 0 bases from V and 0 bases from J, leaving 9 bases between. Germline values: CDR1 SGDLS, CDR2 YYNGEE. CDR3 nucleotides: TGTGCCAGCAGCGTAGGAGGTTCTGCGAACACCGGGGAGCTGTTTTTT. It specifies CASSVGGSANTGELFF.

This clone is a singleton in its sample. The chain is built from TRBV2 and TRBJ2-5, with a possible D match to TRBD1 (5 bases). CDR1 and CDR2 from the germline V gene are SNHLY and FYNNEI. The CDR3 has 13 residues. Trimming took off 6 bases at V and 4 bases at J, with 12 bases between the two ends. This CDR3 is CASREPRAETQYF. The DNA of the CDR3 is TGTGCCAGCAGGGAGCCCAGGGCAGAGACCCAGTACTTC. The full variable domain, its missing parts supplied by reference TRBV2 and TRBJ2-5, is EPEVTQTPSHQVTQMGQEVILRCVPISNHLYFYWYRQILGQKVEFLVSFYNNEISEKSEIFDDQFSVERPDGSNFTLKIRSTKLEDSAMYFCASREPRAETQYFGPGTRLLVL.

The rearrangement uses TRBV4-1 and TRBJ1-1; 9 nucleotides align to TRBD1. The CDR3 length is 16 residues. Germline CDR1 reads MGHRA; CDR2 reads YSYEKL. J gave up 0 bases and V 4 bases, and 6 bases lay outside the gene matches. This CDR3 is CASSRGTGYMNTEAFF. The DNA of the CDR3 is TGCGCCAGCAGCCGAGGGACAGGGTACATGAACACTGAAGCTTTCTTT.

The chain is built from TRBV5-1 and TRBJ2-7, with TRBD2 as a possible D gene (5 bases). The germline V gene encodes CDR1 SGHRS and CDR2 YFSETQ. This CDR3 has 18 residues. Trimming left V 0 bases short and J 2 bases short, with 21 bases between. The chain's CDR3 is CASSLEAFLSGGTYEQYF. CDR3 DNA: TGCGCCAGCAGCTTGGAGGCCTTTCTAAGCGGAGGTACCTACGAGCAGTACTTC.

This rearrangement joins TRBV21-1 to TRBJ2-7; TRBD2, the table's D call, was not compared with the DNA. TRBV21-1 is a pseudogene. The CDR3 covers 18 residues. In DNA, the CDR3 is TGTGCCAGCAGCAGGCCCCTCAGGGGGCCCGGGACTAGCGGCGAGCAGTACTTC. This gives the protein CASSRPLRGPGTSGEQYF.

A single count supports this clone. The CDR3 DNA follows: TGTGCCAGCAGAGTACAGGGGAACACTGAAGCTTTCTTT. This gives the protein CASRVQGNTEAFF. The chain has TRBV6-1 and TRBJ1-1; maybe TRBD1 (6 bases). Between the trimmed V and J ends, which lost 6 bases and 1 base, there was a span of 9 bases. The CDR3 length is 13 residues. Germline CDR1 and CDR2: MNHNS and SASEGT.

V is TRBV6-5 and J is TRBJ2-1, with D tentatively TRBD1 (6 bases). The CDR3 extends over 11 amino acids. V was shortened by 5 bases and J by 8 bases, with 7 bases between the two germline ends. In germline, CDR1 is MNHEY, CDR2 SVGAGI. In DNA form, the CDR3 reads TGTGCCAGCAGTCGGACAGATGAGCAGTTCTTC. This translates into CASSRTDEQFF.

This chain uses TRBV5-1 with TRBJ1-2; D not certain. This CDR3 contains 12 residues. The germline V gene encodes CDR1 SGHRS and CDR2 YFSETQ. With 4 bases removed from V and 3 bases from J, the gap between germline ends came to 7 bases. CDR3 protein: CASSEDYYGYTF. Here the CDR3 DNA reads TGCGCCAGCAGCGAGGATTACTATGGCTACACCTTC. The full variable domain, completed using reference TRBV5-1 and TRBJ1-2, is KAGVTQTPRYLIKTRGQQVTLSCSPISGHRSVSWYQQTPGQGLQFLFEYFSETQRNKGNFPGRFSGRQFSNSRSEMNVSTLELGDSALYLCASSEDYYGYTFGSGTRLTVV.

This chain joins TRBV9 and TRBJ2-2; TRBD1 is a possible D gene (5 bases). Trimming cost V 4 bases and J 7 bases, with 11 bases left between them. Germline CDR1 SGDLS, CDR2 YYNGEE. The length of the CDR3 is 13 residues. CDR3 sequence: CASSSQGGGELFF. CDR3 sequence (DNA): TGTGCCAGCAGCTCTCAGGGTGGCGGGGAGCTGTTTTTT.

As DNA, the CDR3 is TGTGCCAGCAGCACGACTAGCGGGGGGGTGGATACGCAGTATTTT. This encodes CASSTTSGGVDTQYF. J is TRBJ2-3 and V is TRBV7-9; 14 nucleotides line up with TRBD2. Germline trimming cut 5 bases from V and 6 bases from J; bases unmatched to any gene: 4. CDR1 and CDR2 from the germline V gene are SEHNR and FQNEAQ (reference sequence). CDR3 size: 15 residues.